The next 10 T cell receptor beta chains were all read from a single sample in a study of PD-1 blockade in classical Hodgkin lymphoma. Sequencing was performed with immunoSEQ multiplex PCR; in TCRdb, only in-frame clones are kept and a portion is missing. The sample records about 86,000 clones, about 88% being singletons. Every patient relapsed after autologous stem cell transplantation, and brentuximab vedotin exposure varied. Sample: peripheral blood mononuclear cells (PBMCs), taken before the second cycle of nivolumab. The receptors derive from a human donor with classical Hodgkin lymphoma.

The gene calls are TRBV7-8 and TRBJ2-5; TRBD2 matches at 14 bases. CDR3 size: 16 residues. The germline V gene has CDR1 SGHVS and CDR2 FQNEAQ. The V and J ends lost 2 bases and 4 bases, in that order; junction bases with no gene match: 3. In DNA, the CDR3 is TGTGCCAGCAGCTTAAGGACTAGCGGGAGGCGAGAGACCCAGTACTTC. Translated, it gives CASSLRTSGRRETQYF.

This clone was recorded only once. The chain uses TRBV7-8 and TRBJ2-2; a possible D gene is TRBD2 (6 bases). Trimming removed 3 bases from V and 9 bases from J, with 8 bases in between. The CDR3 consists of 12 residues. Germline CDR1 and CDR2: SGHVS and FQNEAQ. The CDR3 reads CASSLGTRELFF. The CDR3 coding sequence is TGTGCCAGCAGCTTGGGGACTCGGGAGCTGTTTTTT.

The chain has TRBV18 and TRBJ2-7; D unresolved. With 0 bases removed from V and 2 bases from J, the gap between germline ends came to 8 bases. This CDR3 contains 14 residues. Germline CDR1 is KGHSH and CDR2 is LQKENI. CDR3 DNA sequence: TGTGCCAGCTCACCACCGGGCGGTACCTACGAGCAGTACTTC. It translates to CASSPPGGTYEQYF.

The J gene is TRBJ2-2, the V gene TRBV7-8; 8 bases align to TRBD1. The junction had 4 bases not matched to a gene; V was cut back by 1 base and J by 6 bases. Per germline, CDR1 SGHVS and CDR2 FQNEAQ. The CDR3 runs to 15 residues. For the CDR3, the DNA is TGTGCCAGCAGCTTAGGAGGACAGGGTTCCGGGGAGCTGTTTTTT. Protein: CASSLGGQGSGELFF. The complete variable domain, with remaining parts taken from reference TRBV7-8 and TRBJ2-2, reads GAGVSQSPRYKVAKRGQDVALRCDPISGHVSLFWYQQALGQGPEFLTYFQNEAQLDKSGLPSDRFFAERPEGSVSTLKIQRTQQEDSAVYLCASSLGGQGSGELFFGEGSRLTVL.

CDR3 coding DNA: TGTGCCAGCAGCAGGGCGACAGATACGCAGTATTTT. This codes for CASSRATDTQYF. The chain recombines TRBV6-6 with TRBJ2-3, with a tentative D call TRBD1 (5 bases). CDR1 and CDR2 from the germline V gene are MNHNY and SVGAGI (reference sequence). This CDR3 contains 12 residues. V lost 6 bases to trimming and J lost 3 bases, with 7 bases between them.

The chain recombines TRBV6-5 with TRBJ2-7; no reliable D call. The germline gives CDR1 MNHEY, CDR2 SVGAGI. Deletions cut 6 bases from V and 4 bases from J, with 19 bases between. The CDR3 sequence is 15 residues long. The DNA of the CDR3 is TGTGCCAGCAGCCCCGGCTACCCGTATTTTTACGAGCAGTACTTC. Its protein product is CASSPGYPYFYEQYF.

V is TRBV14 and J is TRBJ2-1; D possibly corresponds to TRBD1 (6 bases). CDR1 is SGHDN, CDR2 FVKESK, per germline. The CDR3 consists of 14 residues. Trimming cost V 5 bases and J 2 bases, with 10 bases left between them. The CDR3 coding sequence is TGTGCCAGCAGCTTGGACAGTGCCTACAATGAGCAGTTCTTC. It translates to CASSLDSAYNEQFF.

V and J are TRBV27 and TRBJ2-3; 11 bases align to TRBD2. The CDR3 length is 18 residues. Per the germline V gene, CDR1 is MNHEY and CDR2 is SMNVEV (reference sequence). The junction had 11 bases not matched to a gene; V was cut back by 2 bases and J by 4 bases. CDR3 nucleotides: TGTGCCAGCAGTTTAAAAGTTACGGCTAGCGGGAGGTCAGATACGCAGTATTTT. Protein sequence: CASSLKVTASGRSDTQYF.

This chain connects TRBV6-6 to TRBJ2-1; D is possibly TRBD1 (6 bases). CDR1 and CDR2 (germline): MNHNY, SVGAGI (reference sequence). This CDR3 region has 14 residues. With 4 bases removed from V and 10 bases from J, the gap between germline ends came to 17 bases. The CDR3 spells CASSSQGWGGEQFF. In DNA, the CDR3 is TGTGCCAGCAGTTCACAGGGATGGGGCGGCGAGCAGTTCTTC.

The chain links TRBV7-9 to TRBJ2-7; D is ambiguous. The CDR3 is 14 residues long. The V end was cut by 4 bases, the J end by 5 bases, with 15 bases between. Germline CDR1 is SEHNR and CDR2 is FQNEAQ (reference sequence). The CDR3 protein is CASSSLGFLDEQYF. CDR3 nucleotide sequence: TGTGCCAGCAGCTCCCTCGGGTTTTTAGACGAGCAGTACTTC.